The TCR beta chain described here comes from a study of cytomegalovirus exposure and HLA in healthy donors. Germline CDR1 MNHEY, CDR2 SVGAGI. The germline V and J ends were trimmed by 0 bases and 5 bases, with 13 bases remaining between them. This CDR3 region has 16 residues. This clone was seen a single time. The PCR used 60 Vbeta and 13 Jbeta primers. Produced via immunoSEQ multiplex PCR; TCRdb's table is partial and in-frame only. The sample contains under 200,000 clones, more than 65% of which appear only once. The chain recombines TRBV6-5 with TRBJ1-4; D might be TRBD1 (6 bases). The receptor was isolated from a woman aged 50 to 60 in good health and CMV-seronegative. The sample consisted of PBMCs. CDR3 in DNA: TGTGCCAGCAGTTACTCGACAGGCTTTAAGAATGAAAAACTGTTTTTT. It yields the protein CASSYSTGFKNEKLFF.